The 15 T cell receptor beta chains reported below all come from one sample, sequenced in a study of blood T cell repertoires in COVID-19. Profiled with immunoSEQ multiplex PCR; TCRdb holds only in-frame clones, not every one. This repertoire shows over 110,000 clones, 80% to 90% found once; its top ten account for 1.7%. Input material: peripheral blood. These receptors were obtained from a woman aged 45-59 years with acute or convalescent COVID-19.

V usage is TRBV13 and J usage is TRBJ2-3, with 7 bases matching TRBD2. Per germline, CDR1 PRHDT and CDR2 FYEKMQ (reference sequence). Trimming cost V 6 bases and J 7 bases; bases outside gene matches: 4. The CDR3 has 12 amino acids. CDR3: CASRGEGYTQYF. CDR3 in DNA: TGTGCCAGCAGGGGGGAGGGGTATACGCAGTATTTT.

A few counts support this clone. The CDR3 region is CASSERASEAETQYF. The CDR3 DNA reads TGTGCCAGCAGTGAAAGGGCTAGCGAGGCGGAGACCCAGTACTTC. This chain uses TRBV2 with TRBJ2-5; perhaps TRBD2 as D (6 bases). Between the trimmed V and J ends, which lost 2 bases and 5 bases, there was a span of 15 bases. Germline V gene data show CDR1 as SNHLY and CDR2 as FYNNEI. CDR3 length equals 15 residues. The entire variable domain, with the rest obtained from reference TRBV2 and TRBJ2-5, is as follows: EPEVTQTPSHQVTQMGQEVILRCVPISNHLYFYWYRQILGQKVEFLVSFYNNEISEKSEIFDDQFSVERPDGSNFTLKIRSTKLEDSAMYFCASSERASEAETQYFGPGTRLLVL.

The rearrangement uses TRBV19 and TRBJ2-1; no reliable D call. The CDR3 loop spans 11 amino acids. Germline CDR1 LNHDA, CDR2 SQIVND (reference sequence). Deletions cut 10 bases from V and 1 base from J, with 5 bases between. CDR3 amino acids: CATQSYNEQFF. The CDR3 DNA reads as TGTGCCACCCAGTCCTACAATGAGCAGTTCTTC.

The rearrangement links TRBV2 to TRBJ1-1; 8 bases align to TRBD1. The germline V gene encodes CDR1 SNHLY and CDR2 FYNNEI. Trimming removed 10 bases from V and 0 bases from J; junction bases left unmatched: 4. The length of the CDR3 is 13 residues. CDR3 nucleotides: TGTGCCACCCGGACAGGGATGAACACTGAAGCTTTCTTT. It translates to CATRTGMNTEAFF.

The rearrangement uses TRBV5-6 and TRBJ2-3; D possibly corresponds to TRBD2 (5 bases). CDR1 SGHDT and CDR2 YYEEEE come from the germline V gene. The CDR3 consists of 16 residues. The V and J ends lost 2 bases and 4 bases respectively, with 17 bases between them. The CDR3 DNA is TGTGCCAGCAGCTTCCCCGGGGTCGGATCCGCAGATACGCAGTATTTT. This translates into CASSFPGVGSADTQYF.

The V and J genes are TRBV29-1 and TRBJ1-2, with 11 bases fitting TRBD1. This CDR3 has 17 residues. CDR1 and CDR2 (germline): SQVTM, ANQGSEA. V trimming: 0 bases; J trimming: 3 bases; junction bases outside the gene matches: 9. CDR3 coding DNA: TGCAGCGTTGAAGATTGGGAGGGGACAGGGGGTCACTATGGCTACACCTTC. As protein: CSVEDWEGTGGHYGYTF.

The DNA for the CDR3 is TGCAGCGTCGGGACAGCCAATCAGCCCCAGCATTTT. As protein: CSVGTANQPQHF. The chain is built from TRBV29-1 and TRBJ1-5; 7 nucleotides align to TRBD1. Germline CDR1 SQVTM, CDR2 ANQGSEA. V lost 6 bases, J lost 3 bases, and 2 bases stayed unmatched. The CDR3 has 12 residues.

V is TRBV16 and J is TRBJ2-1, with 8 nucleotides matching TRBD2. Germline CDR1 and CDR2: KGHSY and FQNENV. This CDR3 region has 15 residues. The V segment lost 0 bases and the J segment 2 bases; nucleotides outside the gene matches: 0. The CDR3, as DNA: TGTGCCAGCAGCCAATCGGGACTAGCCTACAATGAGCAGTTCTTC. This gives the protein CASSQSGLAYNEQFF.

This chain links TRBV6-6 with TRBJ1-4; the match to TRBD1 covers 11 bases. Losses at the gene ends were 5 bases for V and 3 bases for J; bases not matched to a gene: 14. Germline CDR1 reads MNHNY; CDR2 reads SVGAGI (reference sequence). This CDR3 contains 19 residues. The CDR3 sequence is CASSPSRTGGAVANEKLFF. CDR3 nucleotide sequence: TGTGCCAGCAGTCCGAGCCGGACAGGGGGCGCGGTAGCTAATGAAAAACTGTTTTTT.

The chain is built from TRBV9 and TRBJ2-7; 8 nucleotides line up with TRBD1. The length of the CDR3 is 15 residues. With 0 bases clipped from V and 3 bases from J, the junction kept 5 bases outside the gene matches. Germline V gene data show CDR1 as SGDLS and CDR2 as YYNGEE. The CDR3 sequence is CASSVDQGAYYEQYF. The DNA for the CDR3 is TGTGCCAGCAGCGTAGATCAGGGGGCATACTACGAGCAGTACTTC.

The genes are TRBV11-3 and TRBJ2-2; D not resolved. V was clipped by 5 bases and J by 6 bases, with 13 bases between them. Germline CDR1 and CDR2: SGHNT and YENEEA. CDR3 length equals 14 residues. The CDR3 reads CASSPGNQAGELFF. In DNA, the CDR3 is TGTGCCAGCAGCCCCGGTAACCAGGCCGGGGAGCTGTTTTTT.

Of note for this clone: One end of the junction fails to match germline, which may point to a read error. CDR3 protein: CASSQTGTGVNEQYF. The CDR3 bases are TGTGCTAGCAGCCAAACCGGGACAGGGGTCAACGAGCAGTACTTC. The chain is built from TRBV7-7 and TRBJ2-7, with TRBD1 matching over 10 bases. CDR3 length: 15 amino acids. CDR1 SSHAT and CDR2 FNYEAQ come from the germline V gene (reference sequence).

The rearrangement links TRBV28 to TRBJ1-1; 7 bases align to TRBD1. The CDR3 is made up of 13 amino acids. Trimming cost V 5 bases and J 9 bases; bases outside gene matches: 9. Germline V gene lookup returns CDR1 MDHEN and CDR2 SYDVKM. CDR3 loop: CASSTGVRSKAFF. The CDR3 DNA is TGTGCCAGCAGTACAGGGGTCCGGAGTAAAGCTTTCTTT.

The rearrangement uses TRBV27 and TRBJ1-1; TRBD1 matches 7 bases. V lost 5 bases, J lost 4 bases, and 1 base stayed unmatched. The CDR3 covers 12 residues. Germline lookup yields CDR1 MNHEY and CDR2 SMNVEV (reference sequence). CDR3 protein: CASSPGGTEAFF. The DNA for the CDR3 is TGTGCCAGCAGTCCAGGGGGCACTGAAGCTTTCTTT.

This chain connects TRBV15 to TRBJ2-3; D unresolved. V gave up 1 base and J gave up 1 base, with 9 bases separating them. Germline V gives CDR1 LNHNV, CDR2 YYDKDF (reference sequence). CDR3 length: 15 residues. The CDR3 sequence is CATSRVVSGTDTQYF. The CDR3 nucleotides are TGTGCCACCAGCAGAGTAGTAAGTGGCACAGATACGCAGTATTTT.